This TCR beta chain is drawn from a study of T cells in Graves' hyperthyroidism and ophthalmopathy. V shed 0 bases and J shed 2 bases, with 10 bases lying between them. The CDR3 has 15 amino acids. Germline V gives CDR1 SGHAT, CDR2 FQNNGV. Amplification yielded TCR beta CDR3 regions, with RNA transcripts as the source. Initially, a first-round RT-PCR of the TCR CDR3 employed the HTBI primer set. TCRdb recomputed calls from the multiplex PCR reads with MiXCR, one row per CDR3 protein. The repertoire consists of about 380,000 distinct CDR3 sequences, with approximately 18% occurring once and the leading ten covering 35% to 45%. This clonotype showed up many times.

This TCR was recovered from a man aged 18 to 30 with Graves' ophthalmopathy. The sample comprised blood. The chain recombines TRBV11-2 with TRBJ1-1; D gene uncertain. DNA for the CDR3: TGTGCCAGCAGCTTAGACCCCACGGGAAACACTGAAGCTTTCTTT. Protein: CASSLDPTGNTEAFF.